The 13 T cell receptor beta chains below were found in one sample sequenced in a study of blood T cells in healthy people across ages. With a J-beta primer mix and a sample-barcoded 5' primer, a second PCR ran about 7 to 12 cycles. TCRdb redid the calling of the 5' RACE reads with MiXCR, one entry per CDR3 protein. Seen here are under 2,000,000 distinct CDR3 sequences, around 48% observed once, and the top ten hold approximately 2.1%. Sequencing was done on a sample of blood. The source of these receptors is a woman aged 40 to 50 in good health.

The chain is built from TRBV6-5 and TRBJ1-2; weak D call: TRBD1 (6 bases). The length of the CDR3 is 15 residues. Trimming shortened V by 2 bases and J by 0 bases, and 10 bases separated the two germline ends. Germline loops: CDR1 MNHEY, CDR2 SVGAGI. DNA for the CDR3: TGTGCCAGCAGTTACGGTCCAGGGGCTAACTATGGCTACACCTTC. Translating it yields CASSYGPGANYGYTF.

The rearrangement links TRBV28 to TRBJ2-7; 12 bases match TRBD2. The CDR3 sequence is 16 residues long. The germline CDR1 and CDR2 sequences are MDHEN and SYDVKM. V was pared by 6 bases and J by 5 bases, with 11 bases of the junction left unmatched. Here the CDR3 reads CASSSPLAGGPNEQYF. The CDR3 DNA reads TGTGCCAGCAGCTCCCCCCTAGCGGGGGGGCCGAACGAGCAGTACTTC.

In its sample, this clonotype was seen a few times. The chain couples TRBV4-1 to TRBJ2-3; no reliable D call. The CDR3 is 15 amino acids. V lost 3 bases and J 0 bases, leaving 10 bases between the germline ends. CDR1 is MGHRA, CDR2 YSYEKL, per germline. CDR3 in DNA: TGCGCCAGCAGCCAGTATAGCAGTAGCACAGATACGCAGTATTTT. Protein: CASSQYSSSTDTQYF.

The chain uses TRBV4-1 and TRBJ1-2; TRBD1 is a possible D gene (6 bases). The germline CDR1 and CDR2 sequences are MGHRA and YSYEKL. The CDR3 runs to 15 residues. The V end lost 0 bases, the J end lost 4 bases, and 12 bases lay between the germline ends. The CDR3 region has the DNA TGCGCCAGCAGCCAAGATCTGGCAGGGGCCTATGGCTACACCTTC. Translating gives CASSQDLAGAYGYTF.

This clonotype has a count of ten or more. V and J are TRBV20-1 and TRBJ1-2; possibly TRBD1 for D (5 bases). From germline, CDR1 is DFQATT and CDR2 SNEGSKA (reference sequence). This CDR3 spans 11 amino acids. With 3 bases removed from V and 3 bases from J, the gap between germline ends came to 5 bases. The CDR3 region is CSARTDYGYTF. Written as DNA, the CDR3 is TGCAGTGCTAGGACAGACTATGGCTACACCTTC.

The chain joins TRBV10-2 to TRBJ2-3; D perhaps matches TRBD1 (6 bases). Trimming removed 1 base from V and 0 bases from J, with 11 bases in between. The CDR3 totals 16 residues. CDR1 and CDR2 (germline): WSHSY, SAAADI. CDR3 nucleotide sequence: TGCGCCAGCAGTGAGTATGGACAGTGGAGCACAGATACGCAGTATTTT. It encodes CASSEYGQWSTDTQYF.

The chain recombines TRBV11-2 with TRBJ2-7; no definite D call. The CDR3 is 18 residues long. V was trimmed by 2 bases and J by 1 base, leaving 21 bases between them. The germline V gene encodes CDR1 SGHAT and CDR2 FQNNGV. This CDR3 reads CASSLPLDLRVESYEQYF. CDR3 DNA sequence: TGTGCCAGCAGCTTACCACTGGACCTAAGGGTTGAGTCCTACGAGCAGTACTTC.

J is TRBJ1-5 and V is TRBV20-1, with D tentatively TRBD1 (6 bases). Looked up from germline, CDR1 is DFQATT and CDR2 is SNEGSKA (reference sequence). Trimming left V 1 base short and J 0 bases short, with 16 bases between. This CDR3 has 17 amino acids. CDR3 sequence reads: CSARVSRGISSNQPQHF. CDR3 in DNA: TGCAGTGCTAGAGTATCCAGGGGAATTTCTAGCAATCAGCCCCAGCATTTT.

The chain is built from TRBV6-5 and TRBJ1-2; no definite D call. The CDR3 sequence is 13 residues long. The germline V gene encodes CDR1 MNHEY and CDR2 SVGAGI. Trimming took 2 bases from V and 3 from J, leaving 7 bases between them. The CDR3 DNA is TGTGCCAGCAGTTACGAACAGTACTATGGCTACACCTTC. It codes for CASSYEQYYGYTF.

The CDR3 region is CASRRGSGGYTF. The DNA for the CDR3 is TGTGCCAGCAGGAGGGGGTCTGGGGGCTACACCTTC. This chain uses TRBV25-1 with TRBJ1-2, with D possibly TRBD1 on 6 matching bases. The length of the CDR3 is 12 residues. V lost 6 bases and J 8 bases, leaving 13 bases between the germline ends. The germline CDR1 and CDR2 sequences are MGHDK and SYGVNS.

The chain joins TRBV29-1 to TRBJ2-3; 8 nucleotides match TRBD2. The V gene's germline CDR1 is SQVTM and CDR2 ANQGSEA. CDR3 length: 14 amino acids. With 3 bases clipped from V and 6 bases from J, the junction kept 8 bases outside the gene matches. DNA for the CDR3: TGCAGCGTTGAGGGAGCGGGGGTTCTTGATACGCAGTATTTT. It encodes CSVEGAGVLDTQYF.

The chain carries TRBV4-2 and TRBJ1-4, with D perhaps TRBD1 (6 bases). Germline-derived CDR1 and CDR2 are LGHNA and YNFKEQ. The CDR3 extends over 15 amino acids. Trimming took 1 base from V and 2 from J, leaving 8 bases between them. The chain's CDR3 is CASSQATGTNEKLFF. DNA of the CDR3: TGTGCCAGCAGCCAAGCAACAGGGACTAATGAAAAACTGTTTTTT.

The V gene is TRBV6-5, the J gene TRBJ2-5, with D hard to call. Germline CDR1 reads MNHEY; CDR2 reads SVGAGI. Trimming removed 6 bases at V and 5 bases at J, with 19 bases between. The CDR3 totals 15 residues. CDR3 coding DNA: TGTGCCAGCAGCCCCCGTAGGTTGTTATTGGAGACCCAGTACTTC. It encodes CASSPRRLLLETQYF.